The 23 T cell receptor beta chains presented below share a single source sample, sequenced in a study of regulatory T cells in long-lasting Graves disease (dated by TCRdb to the early 2020s). The meaning of the sample's time point label: newly diagnosed GD, antithyroid drugs for less than 3 months. For both TCR sequencing and RNA sequencing, RNA was extracted from PBMCs in TRIzol. Library prep was done by multiplex PCR. Sequencing relied on an Illumina HiSeq 4000. iRepertoire HTBI primers and Arm-PCR amplification of CDR3 regions were used to construct TCR beta libraries. TCRdb trimmed public reads at Q25 via fastp, called clones via MiXCR and kept in-frame beta chains. Every entry covers one CDR3 protein and lists the most common genes and DNA from its rows. The sample includes under 250,000 distinct CDR3 sequences, with 20% to 25% observed a single time. Jointly, the top ten make up approximately 15% of the sample.

This specimen was peripheral blood mononuclear cells (PBMCs), taken at new diagnosis, from a patient treated with antithyroid drugs. The receptors come from a female donor with Graves disease.

This clonotype showed up many times. This chain joins TRBV5-1 and TRBJ1-2, with 7 bases aligning to TRBD1. The germline gives CDR1 SGHRS, CDR2 YFSETQ. V shed 5 bases and J 5 bases; nucleotides not matched to a gene: 12. The CDR3 spans 15 residues. The CDR3 region is CASSFGQAGRYGYTF. CDR3 in DNA: TGCGCCAGCAGTTTTGGACAGGCCGGGCGGTATGGCTACACCTTC.

This clonotype was observed many times. The genes are TRBV18 and TRBJ1-5, with unresolved D. The CDR3 contains 13 residues. Germline-derived CDR1 and CDR2 are KGHSH and LQKENI. V was shortened by 8 bases and J by 1 base, with 9 bases between the two germline ends. The CDR3 region has the DNA TGTGCCAGCACGTTGGACAGCAATCAGCCCCAGCATTTT. Its translation is CASTLDSNQPQHF.

This clonotype was counted at least ten times. CDR3 sequence (DNA): TGTGCCAGCAGCCCAGGGACAGGGGGTGTCTATGGCTACACCTTC. As protein: CASSPGTGGVYGYTF. This sequence joins TRBV3-1 and TRBJ1-2; 11 positions match TRBD1. The CDR3 is 15 residues long. The V segment lost 4 bases and the J segment 4 bases; nucleotides outside the gene matches: 5. From germline, CDR1 is LGHDT and CDR2 YNNKEL (reference sequence). The full variable domain, with the rest looked up from reference TRBV3-1 and TRBJ1-2, is DTAVSQTPKYLVTQMGNDKSIKCEQNLGHDTMYWYKQDSKKFLKIMFSYNNKELIINETVPNRFSPKSPDKAHLNLHINSLELGDSAVYFCASSPGTGGVYGYTFGSGTRLTVV.

This clonotype was picked up many times. This rearrangement joins TRBV11-2 to TRBJ2-5, with 9 bases fitting TRBD1. Germline V gene lookup returns CDR1 SGHAT and CDR2 FQNNGV. Losses at the gene ends were 7 bases for V and 5 bases for J; bases not matched to a gene: 11. This CDR3 contains 15 residues. CDR3: CASNYPGQGGETQYF. DNA for the CDR3: TGTGCCAGCAATTACCCGGGACAGGGAGGCGAGACCCAGTACTTC.

This clonotype was found many times. The genes are TRBV4-3 and TRBJ1-1; no clear D gene. V was cut by 1 base and J by 6 bases, with 9 bases left in between. Per the germline V gene, CDR1 is LGHNA and CDR2 is YSLEER. The length of the CDR3 is 13 residues. CDR3 DNA: TGCGCCAGCAGCCAAGTTGTTAGTTCTGAAGCTTTCTTT. Its translation is CASSQVVSSEAFF.

This clonotype was seen many times. The V and J genes are TRBV11-2 and TRBJ2-1; TRBD2 aligns across 7 bases. Germline values: CDR1 SGHAT, CDR2 FQNNGV. The CDR3 length is 16 residues. V lost 1 base and J lost 4; bases outside the gene matches: 7. In DNA, the CDR3 is TGTGCCAGCAGCTTAGGACTGGGCGGGGGATACAATGAGCAGTTCTTC. It codes for CASSLGLGGGYNEQFF.

This chain links TRBV4-1 with TRBJ2-5; 8 bases fit TRBD2. V shed 0 bases and J 4 bases; nucleotides not matched to a gene: 4. The germline V gene encodes CDR1 MGHRA and CDR2 YSYEKL. The CDR3 runs to 15 residues. The CDR3 bases are TGCGCCAGCAGCCAAGAACCGGGGGGGCGAGAGACCCAGTACTTC. Translation: CASSQEPGGRETQYF.

This clonotype was detected many times. This chain links TRBV11-2 with TRBJ2-1, with 12 bases fitting TRBD2. The CDR3 has 16 amino acids. Germline V CDR1 and CDR2: SGHAT, FQNNGV. The J segment lost 8 bases and the V segment lost 4 bases, leaving 9 bases of the junction unmatched. This CDR3 is CASSSSSGGALDEQFF. CDR3 in DNA: TGTGCCAGCAGCTCATCTAGCGGGGGGGCTCTGGATGAGCAGTTCTTC.

This clonotype was picked up many times. The chain couples TRBV12-3 or TRBV12-4 to TRBJ2-7, with TRBD2 identical over 7 bases. The V gene end was trimmed by 4 bases and the J gene end by 5 bases; junction bases not matched to a gene: 8. The CDR3 has 14 amino acids. CDR3 bases: TGTGCCAGCAGTTCCTCCCTCGGGGGGAACGAGCAGTACTTC. Its translation: CASSSSLGGNEQYF.

This clonotype was seen only a few times. The chain employs TRBV20-1 and TRBJ2-1; TRBD1 matches at 9 bases. There are 16 residues in the CDR3. V shed 3 bases, J shed 3 bases, and the junction held 9 bases outside the gene matches. Germline CDR1 DFQATT, CDR2 SNEGSKA (reference sequence). In DNA form, the CDR3 reads TGCAGTGCTAGGGATATTTCGGGACAGGGCTACAATGAGCAGTTCTTC. Its protein product is CSARDISGQGYNEQFF.

This clonotype was counted ten times or more. The genes are TRBV7-8 and TRBJ2-7; D gene uncertain. Deletions cut 3 bases from V and 1 base from J, with 13 bases between. This CDR3 spans 15 amino acids. The germline V gene encodes CDR1 SGHVS and CDR2 FQNEAQ. CDR3 sequence reads: CASSFEDSRSYEQYF. DNA for the CDR3: TGTGCCAGCAGCTTTGAAGACTCAAGATCCTACGAGCAGTACTTC.

To note about this clonotype: This may arise from a read error, as a much more abundant clone is one base away. This chain connects TRBV28 to TRBJ2-5; D ambiguous. Germline CDR1 reads MDHEN; CDR2 reads SYDVKM. Between the trimmed V and J ends, which lost 5 bases and 1 base, there was a span of 11 bases. The CDR3 is 14 residues long. This chain's CDR3 is CASSLRQTQETQYF. In DNA, the CDR3 is TGTGCCAGCAGTCTCAGGCAGACCCAAGAGACCCAGTACTTC.

This clonotype was detected only a few times. The junction shows a germline mismatch at one end, possibly a read error. The chain uses TRBV4-2 and TRBJ2-1; perhaps TRBD2 as D (5 bases). The CDR3 spans 16 residues. The germline V gene has CDR1 LGHNA and CDR2 YNFKEQ. The CDR3 nucleotides are TGTACCAGCAGCCAAGATACCGGGAACTCCTACAATGAGCAGTTCTTC. This sequence encodes CTSSQDTGNSYNEQFF.

The sample holds many counts of this clonotype. V gene TRBV27 combines with J gene TRBJ2-3; the match to TRBD2 covers 10 bases. Trimming removed 5 bases from V and 4 bases from J; junction bases left unmatched: 3. Germline assignment: CDR1 MNHEY and CDR2 SMNVEV (reference sequence). CDR3 size: 14 residues. The CDR3 loop is CASSIGLAADTQYF. CDR3 coding DNA: TGTGCCAGCAGTATCGGACTAGCGGCAGATACGCAGTATTTT.

This clonotype has a count of ten or more. Relative to the germline gene, one junction end is altered; a read error may explain this. The genes are TRBV10-3 and TRBJ2-7; D is unclear. The germline V gene encodes CDR1 ENHRY and CDR2 SYGVKD. The CDR3 is 12 amino acids. The DNA of the CDR3 is TGTGCCATCAGGGAGTACTCCTACGAGCAGTACTTC. Protein sequence: CAIREYSYEQYF.

This clonotype was observed a few times. At one end the junction does not follow the germline gene, possibly because of a read error. The V gene is TRBV5-1, the J gene TRBJ2-2; 7 bases match TRBD2. The CDR3 is 16 residues long. Germline V gives CDR1 SGHRS, CDR2 YFSETQ. The CDR3 coding sequence is TGCGCCGGCAGCTTTACTAGCGCACCGAACACCGGGGAGCTGTTTTTT. It yields the protein CAGSFTSAPNTGELFF.

This clonotype was counted at least ten times. The chain couples TRBV6-2 or TRBV6-3 to TRBJ2-7; 7 nucleotides line up with TRBD2. The CDR3 loop spans 14 amino acids. Germline CDR1 MNHEY, CDR2 SVGEGT. V gave up 0 bases and J gave up 7 bases; unmatched junction bases: 6. The DNA of the CDR3 is TGTGCCAGCAGTTACTCGATGCTAGCGGAAGAGCAGTACTTC. Protein: CASSYSMLAEEQYF.

As concerns this clonotype: A far larger clone is off by one base, so a read error is likely. This rearrangement joins TRBV7-9 to TRBJ2-7, with a tentative D call TRBD1 (5 bases). CDR1 and CDR2 (germline): SEHNR, FQNEAQ (reference sequence). The CDR3 sequence is 15 residues long. The V gene lost 2 bases and the J gene lost 5 bases, with 16 bases spanning the gap. CDR3 sequence: CASSLIGALGDEQYF. Written as DNA, the CDR3 is TGTGCCAGCAGCTTAATTGGGGCACTGGGCGACGAGCAGTACTTC.

Ten or more counts support this clonotype. The chain couples TRBV7-2 to TRBJ2-5; D assignment may be TRBD1 or TRBD2 (5 bases each). The V and J ends lost 4 bases and 2 bases respectively, with 11 bases between them. The CDR3 sequence is 14 residues long. Germline CDR1 and CDR2: SGHTA and FQGNSA. CDR3 sequence: CASSSRDGQETQYF. The DNA for the CDR3 is TGTGCCAGCAGCTCCCGGGACGGACAAGAGACCCAGTACTTC. The full variable domain, in which reference TRBV7-2 and TRBJ2-5 provide the parts outside the CDR3, is GAGVSQSPSNKVTEKGKDVELRCDPISGHTALYWYRQSLGQGLEFLIYFQGNSAPDKSGLPSDRFSAERTGGSVSTLTIQRTQQEDSAVYLCASSSRDGQETQYFGPGTRLLVL.

The sample holds many counts of this clonotype. This rearrangement joins TRBV2 to TRBJ2-3; D may be TRBD2 (6 bases). The germline gives CDR1 SNHLY, CDR2 FYNNEI. Trimming removed 5 bases from V and 3 bases from J, with 9 bases in between. CDR3 length: 13 amino acids. This CDR3 reads CASSSGWTDTQYF. CDR3 nucleotides: TGTGCCAGCAGTAGCGGGTGGACAGATACGCAGTATTTT.

Details on this clonotype: This may be a read error: a much more frequent sequence differs by one nucleotide. The chain has TRBV5-6 and TRBJ2-5; TRBD1 matches at 9 bases. The CDR3 is 14 residues long. Trimming removed 4 bases from V and 6 bases from J; junction bases left unmatched: 7. In germline, CDR1 is SGHDT, CDR2 YYEEEE. CDR3 sequence (DNA): TGTGCCAGCAGCCAGGGACAGGGAAAACAGACCCAGTACTTC. Translating it yields CASSQGQGKQTQYF.

This chain uses TRBV7-3 with TRBJ1-2, with D hard to call. Germline V gene lookup returns CDR1 SGHTA and CDR2 FQGTGA. V was cut by 3 bases and J by 4 bases, with 12 bases left in between. CDR3 length equals 14 residues. CDR3 region: CASSFAGEAYGYTF. The CDR3 DNA reads TGTGCCAGCAGCTTTGCCGGGGAGGCCTATGGCTACACCTTC. Together with reference TRBV7-3 and TRBJ1-2, the CDR3 gives the full variable domain: GAGVSQTPSNKVTEKGKYVELRCDPISGHTALYWYRQSLGQGPEFLIYFQGTGAADDSGLPNDRFFAVRPEGSVSTLKIQRTERGDSAVYLCASSFAGEAYGYTFGSGTRLTVV.

This clonotype was detected ten times or more. V and J are TRBV7-2 and TRBJ2-1; D call uncertain. Germline V gene sequence: CDR1 SGHTA, CDR2 FQGNSA. Trimming pared 1 base from V and 4 bases from J, leaving 8 bases between. This CDR3 is built from 14 residues. CDR3 nucleotide sequence: TGTGCCAGCAGCTTAGAATGGAGTTACAATGAGCAGTTCTTC. It encodes CASSLEWSYNEQFF. Full variable domain (missing parts from reference TRBV7-2 and TRBJ2-1): GAGVSQSPSNKVTEKGKDVELRCDPISGHTALYWYRQSLGQGLEFLIYFQGNSAPDKSGLPSDRFSAERTGGSVSTLTIQRTQQEDSAVYLCASSLEWSYNEQFFGPGTRLTVL.